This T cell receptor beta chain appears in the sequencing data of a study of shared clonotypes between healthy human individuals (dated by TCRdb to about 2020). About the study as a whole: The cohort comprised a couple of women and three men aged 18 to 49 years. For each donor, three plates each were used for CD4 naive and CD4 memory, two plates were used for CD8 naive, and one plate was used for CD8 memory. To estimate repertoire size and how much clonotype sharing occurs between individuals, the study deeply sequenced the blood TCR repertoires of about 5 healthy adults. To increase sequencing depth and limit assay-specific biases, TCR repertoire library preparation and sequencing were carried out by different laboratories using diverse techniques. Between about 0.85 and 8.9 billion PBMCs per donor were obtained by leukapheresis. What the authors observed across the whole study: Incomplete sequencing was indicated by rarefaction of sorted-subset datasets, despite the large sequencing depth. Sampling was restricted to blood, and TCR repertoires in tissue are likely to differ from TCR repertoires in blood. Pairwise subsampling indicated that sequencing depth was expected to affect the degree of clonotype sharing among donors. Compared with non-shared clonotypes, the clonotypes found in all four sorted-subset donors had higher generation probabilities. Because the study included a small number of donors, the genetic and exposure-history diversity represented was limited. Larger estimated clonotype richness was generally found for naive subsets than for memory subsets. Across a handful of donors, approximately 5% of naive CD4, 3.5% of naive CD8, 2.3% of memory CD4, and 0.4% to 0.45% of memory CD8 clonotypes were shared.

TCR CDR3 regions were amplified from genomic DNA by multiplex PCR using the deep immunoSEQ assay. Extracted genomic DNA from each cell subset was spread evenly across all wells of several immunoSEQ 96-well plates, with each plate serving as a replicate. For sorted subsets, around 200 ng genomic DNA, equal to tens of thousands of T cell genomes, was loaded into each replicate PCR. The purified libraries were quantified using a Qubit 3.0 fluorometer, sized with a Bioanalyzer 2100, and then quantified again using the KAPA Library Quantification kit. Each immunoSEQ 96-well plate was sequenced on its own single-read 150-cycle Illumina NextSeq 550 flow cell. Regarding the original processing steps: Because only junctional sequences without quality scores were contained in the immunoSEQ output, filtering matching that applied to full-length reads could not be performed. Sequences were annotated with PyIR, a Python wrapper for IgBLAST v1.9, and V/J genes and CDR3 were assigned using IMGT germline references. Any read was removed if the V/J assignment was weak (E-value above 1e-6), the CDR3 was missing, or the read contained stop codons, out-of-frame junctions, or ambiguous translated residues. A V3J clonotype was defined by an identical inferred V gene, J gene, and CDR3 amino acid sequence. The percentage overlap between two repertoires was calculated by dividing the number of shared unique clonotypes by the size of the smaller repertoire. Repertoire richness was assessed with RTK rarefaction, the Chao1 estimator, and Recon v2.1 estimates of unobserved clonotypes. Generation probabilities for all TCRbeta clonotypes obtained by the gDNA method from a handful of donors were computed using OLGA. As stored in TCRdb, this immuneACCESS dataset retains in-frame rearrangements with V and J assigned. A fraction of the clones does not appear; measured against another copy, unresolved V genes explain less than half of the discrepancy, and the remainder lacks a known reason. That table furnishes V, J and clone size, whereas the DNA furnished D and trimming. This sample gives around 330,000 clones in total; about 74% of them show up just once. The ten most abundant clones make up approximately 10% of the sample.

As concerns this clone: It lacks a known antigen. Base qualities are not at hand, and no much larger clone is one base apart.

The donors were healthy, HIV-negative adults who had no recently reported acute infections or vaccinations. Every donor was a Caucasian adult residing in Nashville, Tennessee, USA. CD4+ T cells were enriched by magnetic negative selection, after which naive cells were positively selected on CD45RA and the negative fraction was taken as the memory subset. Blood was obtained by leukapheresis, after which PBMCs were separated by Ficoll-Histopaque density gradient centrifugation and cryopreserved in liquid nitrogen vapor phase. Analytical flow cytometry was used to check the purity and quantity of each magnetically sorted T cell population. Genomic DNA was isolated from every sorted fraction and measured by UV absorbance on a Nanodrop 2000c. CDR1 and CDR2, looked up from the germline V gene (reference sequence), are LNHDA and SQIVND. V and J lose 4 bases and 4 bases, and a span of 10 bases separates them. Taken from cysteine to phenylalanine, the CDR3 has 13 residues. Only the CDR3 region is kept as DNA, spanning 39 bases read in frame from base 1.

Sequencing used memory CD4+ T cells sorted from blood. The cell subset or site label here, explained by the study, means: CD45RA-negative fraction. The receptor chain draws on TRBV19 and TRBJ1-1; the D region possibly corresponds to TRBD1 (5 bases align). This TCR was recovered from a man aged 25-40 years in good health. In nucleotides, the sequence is TGTGCCAGTAGTAGGACCGGGGGCACTGAAGCTTTCTTT. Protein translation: CASSRTGGTEAFF.